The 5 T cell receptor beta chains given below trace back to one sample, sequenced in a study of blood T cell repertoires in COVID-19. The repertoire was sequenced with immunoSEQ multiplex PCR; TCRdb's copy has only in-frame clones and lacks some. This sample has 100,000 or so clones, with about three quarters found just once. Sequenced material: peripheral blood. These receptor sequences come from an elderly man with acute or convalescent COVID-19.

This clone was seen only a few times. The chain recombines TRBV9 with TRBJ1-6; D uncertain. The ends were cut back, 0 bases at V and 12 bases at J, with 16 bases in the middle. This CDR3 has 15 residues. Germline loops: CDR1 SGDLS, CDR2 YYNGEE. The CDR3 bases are TGTGCCAGCAGCGTAGGTCTAGGAGCAGATGGACCCCTCCACTTT. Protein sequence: CASSVGLGADGPLHF.

In DNA, the CDR3 is TGTGCCAGTAGTAAGACTGGAATCACAGATACGCAGTATTTT. Protein product: CASSKTGITDTQYF. The chain carries TRBV19 and TRBJ2-3; D remains unclear. Between the trimmed V and J ends, which lost 4 bases and 2 bases, there was a span of 10 bases. The CDR3 totals 14 residues. Germline loops: CDR1 LNHDA, CDR2 SQIVND (reference sequence).

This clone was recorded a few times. CDR3 in DNA: TGCGCCAGCAGCCAGGGACAGGGCTATGGCTACACCTTC. Protein product: CASSQGQGYGYTF. This sequence joins TRBV4-1 and TRBJ1-2; the match to TRBD1 covers 9 bases. The CDR3 contains 13 residues. Germline V gene lookup returns CDR1 MGHRA and CDR2 YSYEKL. Unmatched junction bases numbered 0, after V lost 3 bases and J lost 4 bases.

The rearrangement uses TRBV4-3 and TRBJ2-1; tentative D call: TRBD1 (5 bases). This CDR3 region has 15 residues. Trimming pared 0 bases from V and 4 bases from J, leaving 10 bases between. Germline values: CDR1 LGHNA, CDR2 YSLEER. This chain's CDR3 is CASSQEGQGYNEQFF. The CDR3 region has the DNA TGCGCCAGCAGCCAAGAAGGGCAGGGATACAATGAGCAGTTCTTC.

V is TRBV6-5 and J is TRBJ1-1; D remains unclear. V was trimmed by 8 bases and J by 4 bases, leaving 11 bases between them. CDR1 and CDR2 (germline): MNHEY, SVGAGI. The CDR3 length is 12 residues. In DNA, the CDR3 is TGTGCCAGCGTAGGCGGTGGCACTGAAGCTTTCTTT. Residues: CASVGGGTEAFF.